The sequence of this TCR beta chain was determined in a study of cytomegalovirus exposure and HLA in healthy donors. PCR amplification relied on 60 Vbeta primers (plus 13 Jbeta primers). Only in-frame clones appear in the TCRdb table, and some are missing; sequencing was by immunoSEQ multiplex PCR. The sample lists 65,000 or so clones; 70% to 85% were seen once. CDR1 and CDR2 from the germline V gene are SGHNT and YYREEE (reference sequence). The CDR3 has 17 residues. Trimming took off 0 bases at V and 3 bases at J, with 18 bases between the two ends. Findings and caveats of the study: As a later analysis revealed, most CMV-associated TCR beta chains appeared HLA-restricted. Accurate predictions that matched the HLA-A and HLA-B alleles of most subjects were reportedly made from TCR beta sequences.

As to this clone: Its antigen is unidentified.

The source of this sequence is a girl aged 10-17 years in good health and CMV-seropositive. The specimen sequenced was PBMCs. J is TRBJ1-1 and V is TRBV5-4, with D possibly matching TRBD1 (5 bases). The CDR3 nucleotides read TGTGCCAGCAGCTTGGGCAGGTTCGGCGGGACGGACACTGAAGCTTTCTTT. The encoded protein is CASSLGRFGGTDTEAFF.